The 13 T cell receptor beta chains presented below share a single source sample, sequenced in a study of blood T cells in healthy people across ages. A sample-barcoded 5' primer and a J-beta primer mix were used in a second PCR of roughly 7 to 11 cycles. TCRdb ran MiXCR on the 5' RACE reads and lists one entry per CDR3 protein. The sample records more than 1,000,000 distinct CDR3 sequences, about 23% being singletons. These records were also assigned to another study, of T cells of mothers and their children.

Material: blood. These receptors were obtained from a girl aged 2 to 9 in good health.

This clonotype was recorded only once. V and J are TRBV12-3 or TRBV12-4 and TRBJ1-3; D gene unclear. Trimming stripped 3 bases from V and 5 bases from J, with 17 bases between. The CDR3 length is 16 residues. Written as DNA, the CDR3 is TGTGCCAGCAGTTTTGCGGGGTCGTCTATTAGAAACACCATATATTTT. It translates to CASSFAGSSIRNTIYF.

A few counts support this clonotype. This chain joins TRBV25-1 and TRBJ2-5; TRBD2 matches at 9 bases. The CDR3 loop spans 16 amino acids. The germline CDR1 and CDR2 sequences are MGHDK and SYGVNS. J was trimmed by 3 bases and V by 2 bases; bases with no gene match: 7. CDR3: CASSELGASGKETQYF. In nucleotides, the CDR3 is TGTGCCAGCAGTGAACTCGGAGCTAGCGGGAAAGAGACCCAGTACTTC. Together with reference TRBV25-1 and TRBJ2-5, the CDR3 gives the full variable domain: EADIYQTPRYLVIGTGKKITLECSQTMGHDKMYWYQQDPGMELHLIHYSYGVNSTEKGDLSSESTVSRIRTEHFPLTLESARPSHTSQYLCASSELGASGKETQYFGPGTRLLVL.

V and J are TRBV20-1 and TRBJ2-5, with D uncertain. Germline V CDR1 and CDR2: DFQATT, SNEGSKA (reference sequence). The V end was cut by 5 bases, the J end by 2 bases, with 12 bases between. The CDR3 is made up of 13 amino acids. The CDR3: CSASRYQQETQYF. The DNA of the CDR3 is TGCAGTGCTTCTCGCTACCAACAAGAGACCCAGTACTTC.

The V call is TRBV2, the J call TRBJ2-4; 8 nucleotides align to TRBD1. V lost 6 bases and J lost 6; bases outside the gene matches: 7. This CDR3 contains 14 residues. Per the germline V gene, CDR1 is SNHLY and CDR2 is FYNNEI. The CDR3 coding sequence is TGTGCCAGCAGGGACAGGGAAGGAATAAACATTCAGTACTTC. This translates into CASRDREGINIQYF.

The V and J genes are TRBV28 and TRBJ2-3, with 8 bases identical to TRBD2. V lost 6 bases, J lost 2 bases, and 10 bases stayed unmatched. This CDR3 region has 16 residues. CDR1 and CDR2 from the germline V gene are MDHEN and SYDVKM. The CDR3 protein is CASRSQFSGNTDTQYF. In DNA form, the CDR3 reads TGTGCCAGCAGGTCTCAATTTAGCGGGAACACAGATACGCAGTATTTT. Combining the CDR3 with reference TRBV28 and TRBJ2-3 gives the whole variable domain DVKVTQSSRYLVKRTGEKVFLECVQDMDHENMFWYRQDPGLGLRLIYFSYDVKMKEKGDIPEGYSVSREKKERFSLILESASTNQTSMYLCASRSQFSGNTDTQYFGPGTRLTVL.

This clonotype was seen just once. The chain joins TRBV5-1 to TRBJ2-1; no reliable D call. V dropped 5 bases and J dropped 4 bases, with 10 bases sitting between them. CDR3 length: 13 amino acids. Germline V gives CDR1 SGHRS, CDR2 YFSETQ. CDR3 sequence (DNA): TGCGCCAGCAGTTCGGAAAAATACAATGAGCAGTTCTTC. It specifies CASSSEKYNEQFF.

The chain employs TRBV20-1 and TRBJ2-5; TRBD1 aligns across 9 bases. The germline V gene has CDR1 DFQATT and CDR2 SNEGSKA (reference sequence). The J segment lost 5 bases and the V segment lost 6 bases, leaving 4 bases of the junction unmatched. This CDR3 is built from 12 residues. CDR3 nucleotides: TGCAGTGCGCGGGACAGGGTTGAGACCCAGTACTTC. This sequence encodes CSARDRVETQYF.

The table lists this clonotype with a few counts. This rearrangement joins TRBV5-1 to TRBJ1-1; weak D call: TRBD1 (5 bases). The V end lost 0 bases, the J end lost 5 bases, and 17 bases lay between the germline ends. This CDR3 spans 16 amino acids. The V gene's germline CDR1 is SGHRS and CDR2 YFSETQ. The CDR3 nucleotides read TGCGCCAGCAGCTTGGGGGTCGGGAGCGGGGGAACTGAAGCTTTCTTT. Translation gives CASSLGVGSGGTEAFF.

The V call is TRBV4-1, the J call TRBJ2-5; TRBD1 might be the D (5 bases). The V end was cut by 8 bases, the J end by 7 bases, with 20 bases between. The CDR3 totals 14 residues. Germline loops: CDR1 MGHRA, CDR2 YSYEKL. This chain's CDR3 is CASGKPDSRWTQYF. CDR3 bases: TGCGCCAGCGGCAAACCCGACAGCCGATGGACCCAGTACTTC.

The chain couples TRBV6-2 or TRBV6-3 to TRBJ2-5; possible D gene TRBD2, 6 bases. The CDR3 is made up of 16 amino acids. Germline-derived CDR1 and CDR2 are MNHEY and SVGEGT. V shed 6 bases and J shed 5 bases, with 22 bases lying between them. CDR3 nucleotide sequence: TGTGCCAGCAGCCCCGTTTGGTGGGAGGTGGGGGAGACCCAGTACTTC. Its protein product is CASSPVWWEVGETQYF.

This clonotype showed up just a few times. This rearrangement joins TRBV4-2 to TRBJ2-7; 9 positions match TRBD1. Germline CDR1 LGHNA, CDR2 YNFKEQ. The CDR3 sequence is 16 residues long. V shed 4 bases, J shed 0 bases, and the junction held 7 bases outside the gene matches. The CDR3 here is CASSPRAGQGSYEQYF. The DNA of the CDR3 is TGTGCCAGCAGCCCTCGTGCGGGACAGGGCTCCTACGAGCAGTACTTC.

This clonotype was counted only a few times. This chain joins TRBV27 and TRBJ2-7; D uncertain. Germline V gene data show CDR1 as MNHEY and CDR2 as SMNVEV (reference sequence). The CDR3 runs to 14 residues. Trimming removed 6 bases at V and 5 bases at J, with 17 bases between. DNA of the CDR3: TGTGCCAGCAGCTCAGAACTTCGGGCCCACGAGCAGTACTTC. The encoded protein is CASSSELRAHEQYF.

This clonotype was recorded a few times. The chain combines TRBV12-3 or TRBV12-4 with TRBJ1-1, with D unresolved. This CDR3 has 13 amino acids. Trimming cost V 10 bases and J 1 base, with 13 bases left between them. The CDR3, as DNA: TGTGCCAACTCGGCAGGAGAGAACACTGAAGCTTTCTTT. It translates to CANSAGENTEAFF.